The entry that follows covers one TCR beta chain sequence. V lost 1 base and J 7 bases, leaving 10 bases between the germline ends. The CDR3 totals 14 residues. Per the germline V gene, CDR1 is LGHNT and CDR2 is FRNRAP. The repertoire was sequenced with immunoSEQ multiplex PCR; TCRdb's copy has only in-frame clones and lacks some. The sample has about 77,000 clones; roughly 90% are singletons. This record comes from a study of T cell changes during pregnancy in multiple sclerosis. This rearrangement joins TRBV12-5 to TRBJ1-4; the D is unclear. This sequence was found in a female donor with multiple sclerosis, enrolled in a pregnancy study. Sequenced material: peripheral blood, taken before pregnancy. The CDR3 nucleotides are TGTGCTAGTGGTTTGGGAATTGTCGGTGAAAAACTGTTTTTT. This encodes CASGLGIVGEKLFF.